Here is one T cell receptor (beta chain) with its context. Each CDR3 protein is one row after TCRdb ran MiXCR on the 5' RACE reads. This sample carries around 1.7 million distinct CDR3 sequences, under 35% of them seen once, and the ten largest clones take over 0.25%. This sample is part of a study of identical twins. The V segment lost 2 bases and the J segment 3 bases; nucleotides outside the gene matches: 1. CDR3 size: 13 residues. Germline V gives CDR1 SNHLY, CDR2 FYNNEI. The sequence was collected from a newborn girl in good health. What was sequenced was cord blood. This rearrangement joins TRBV2 to TRBJ2-7, with 7 bases matching TRBD2. The CDR3 protein is CASSELADYEQYF. DNA of the CDR3: TGTGCCAGCAGTGAACTAGCGGACTACGAGCAGTACTTC.